Listed here is a single T cell receptor beta chain. Its antigen is still unknown. The data belong to a study of cytomegalovirus exposure and HLA in healthy donors. Whole-study context: Membership in the Caucasian-associated ancestry cluster was found for 75% to 90% of approximately 400 genotyped donors.

PCR was performed using 60 Vbeta and 13 Jbeta primers. The protocol was immunoSEQ multiplex PCR, while the TCRdb copy is restricted to in-frame clones and leaves out a portion. The data contain about 110,000 clones, approximately 80% of them seen just once; the ten biggest clones take up around 2.3%. Study outcomes and limitations: For most TCR beta V segments, an earlier analysis put the productive rate at about 90% or about 30% of the time. Presence/absence analyses treated sequencing depth as roughly uniform across donors.

V lost 6 bases, J lost 0 bases, and 9 bases lay in between. Germline assignment: CDR1 LNHDA and CDR2 SQIVND (reference sequence). This CDR3 has 14 amino acids. The sequence derives from a woman under 30 in good health and CMV-seronegative. Input material: PBMCs. This chain connects TRBV19 to TRBJ1-5; no definite D call. CDR3: CASSEKDSNQPQHF. For the CDR3, the DNA is TGTGCCAGTAGCGAGAAAGATAGCAATCAGCCCCAGCATTTT.